This TCR beta chain stems from a study of radiation and T cells in renal cell carcinoma. For the study at large: Nephrectomy followed 15 Gy stereotactic body radiation by 4 weeks. Findings and limits, study-wide: In blood, top tumor clones expanded by 2 weeks, shrinking by 4.

Libraries were prepared by immunoSEQ multiplex PCR; TCRdb keeps only in-frame clonotypes and omits some of them. Of more than 100,000 clones listed, 70% to 90% are singletons. The time point was: blood 2 weeks post-SBRT. Specified treatment: 15 Gy SBRT to primary tumor, nephrectomy 4 weeks later. This renal cell carcinoma was of the clear cell type. Of note for this clone: Antigen specificity is unknown.

The CDR3 is 13 amino acids. Germline V gene sequence: CDR1 GTSNPN, CDR2 SVGIG (reference sequence). Unmatched junction bases numbered 4, after V lost 4 bases and J lost 4 bases. J is TRBJ1-5 and V is TRBV30; 7 bases are a match to TRBD1. The sequence was obtained from a woman in her 70s with renal cell carcinoma. The sample was blood, taken from a patient whose treatment included radiotherapy and nephrectomy. The CDR3 loop reads CAWTGQLNQPQHF. The CDR3 DNA reads as TGTGCCTGGACGGGACAGCTGAATCAGCCCCAGCATTTT.